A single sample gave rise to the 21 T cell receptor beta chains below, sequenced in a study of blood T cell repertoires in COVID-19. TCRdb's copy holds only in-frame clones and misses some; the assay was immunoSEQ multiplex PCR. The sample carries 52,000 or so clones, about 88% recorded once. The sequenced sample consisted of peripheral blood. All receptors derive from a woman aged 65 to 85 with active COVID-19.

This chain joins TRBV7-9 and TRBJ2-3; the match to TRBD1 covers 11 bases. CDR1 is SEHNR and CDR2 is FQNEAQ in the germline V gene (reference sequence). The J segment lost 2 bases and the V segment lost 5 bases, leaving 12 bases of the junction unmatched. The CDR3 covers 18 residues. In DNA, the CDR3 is TGTGCCAGCAGCCATTCGAAGGGACAGGGGGGATACACAGATACGCAGTATTTT. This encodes CASSHSKGQGGYTDTQYF.

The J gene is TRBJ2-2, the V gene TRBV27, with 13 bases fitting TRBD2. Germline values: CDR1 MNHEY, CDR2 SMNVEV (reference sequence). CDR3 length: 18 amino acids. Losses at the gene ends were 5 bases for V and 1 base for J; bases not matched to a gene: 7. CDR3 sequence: CASSPIGTSGMNTGELFF. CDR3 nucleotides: TGTGCCAGCAGTCCGATAGGGACTAGCGGGATGAACACCGGGGAGCTGTTTTTT.

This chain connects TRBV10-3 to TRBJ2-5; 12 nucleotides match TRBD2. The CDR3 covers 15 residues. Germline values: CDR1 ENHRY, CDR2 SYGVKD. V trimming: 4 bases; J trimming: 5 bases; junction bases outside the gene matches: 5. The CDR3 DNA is TGTGCCATCAGTGGACTAGCGGGAGTCGGGGAGACCCAGTACTTC. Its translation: CAISGLAGVGETQYF.

The CDR3 spells CSARVPRTGGNTQYF. CDR3 nucleotides: TGCAGTGCTCGTGTCCCCCGGACAGGGGGCAATACGCAGTATTTT. The chain has TRBV20-1 and TRBJ2-3; 11 nucleotides align to TRBD1. Germline CDR1 is DFQATT and CDR2 is SNEGSKA (reference sequence). CDR3 size: 15 residues. V lost 5 bases, J lost 7 bases, and 11 bases stayed unmatched.

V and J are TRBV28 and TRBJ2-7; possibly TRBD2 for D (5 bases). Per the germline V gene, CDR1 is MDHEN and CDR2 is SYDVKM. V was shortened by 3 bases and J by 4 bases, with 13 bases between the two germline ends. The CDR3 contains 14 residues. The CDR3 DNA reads TGTGCCAGCAGTTTTTTCGGGGTAAAGTACGAGCAGTACTTC. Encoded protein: CASSFFGVKYEQYF.

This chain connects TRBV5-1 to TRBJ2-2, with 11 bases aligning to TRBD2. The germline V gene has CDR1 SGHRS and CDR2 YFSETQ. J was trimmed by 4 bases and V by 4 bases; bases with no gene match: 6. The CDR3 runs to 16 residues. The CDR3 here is CASSVSGRVITGELFF. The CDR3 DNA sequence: TGCGCCAGCAGCGTTAGCGGGAGGGTAATCACCGGGGAGCTGTTTTTT.

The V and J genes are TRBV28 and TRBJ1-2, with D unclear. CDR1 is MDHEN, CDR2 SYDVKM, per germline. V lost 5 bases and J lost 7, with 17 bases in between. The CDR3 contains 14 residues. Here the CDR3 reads CASSRWPTPIGYTF. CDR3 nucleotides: TGTGCCAGCAGTCGATGGCCGACACCCATTGGCTACACCTTC.

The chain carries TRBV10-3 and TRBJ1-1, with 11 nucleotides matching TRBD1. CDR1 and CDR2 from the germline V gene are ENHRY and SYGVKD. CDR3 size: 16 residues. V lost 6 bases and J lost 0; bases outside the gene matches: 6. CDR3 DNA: TGTGCCATCAGGGGTTTGGGACAGGGGGTGAACACTGAAGCTTTCTTT. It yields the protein CAIRGLGQGVNTEAFF.

The CDR3 coding sequence is TGTGCCAGCAGCGCCACAGGGGGCGCAGCAGATACGCAGTATTTT. It is translated as CASSATGGAADTQYF. The V call is TRBV7-3, the J call TRBJ2-3; 9 bases align to TRBD1. This CDR3 has 15 amino acids. The germline V gene encodes CDR1 SGHTA and CDR2 FQGTGA. Unmatched junction bases numbered 7, after V lost 5 bases and J lost 4 bases. The full variable domain, rest sourced from reference TRBV7-3 and TRBJ2-3, is GAGVSQTPSNKVTEKGKYVELRCDPISGHTALYWYRQSLGQGPEFLIYFQGTGAADDSGLPNDRFFAVRPEGSVSTLKIQRTERGDSAVYLCASSATGGAADTQYFGPGTRLTVL.

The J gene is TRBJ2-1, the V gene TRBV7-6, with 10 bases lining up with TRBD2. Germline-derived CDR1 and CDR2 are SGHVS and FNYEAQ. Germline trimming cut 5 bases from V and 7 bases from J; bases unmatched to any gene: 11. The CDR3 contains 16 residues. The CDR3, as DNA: TGTGCCAGCAGCATATTTGGAGCGGGAGGGCGTAATGAGCAGTTCTTC. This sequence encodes CASSIFGAGGRNEQFF.

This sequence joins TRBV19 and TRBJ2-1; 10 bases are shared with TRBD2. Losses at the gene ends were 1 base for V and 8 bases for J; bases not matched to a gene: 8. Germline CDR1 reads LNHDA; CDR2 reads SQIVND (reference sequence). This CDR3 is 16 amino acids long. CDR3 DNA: TGTGCCAGTAGTATAGGGACTAGCGGACCTGTCGATGAGCAGTTCTTC. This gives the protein CASSIGTSGPVDEQFF. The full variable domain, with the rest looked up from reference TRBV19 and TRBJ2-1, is DGGITQSPKYLFRKEGQNVTLSCEQNLNHDAMYWYRQDPGQGLRLIYYSQIVNDFQKGDIAEGYSVSREKKESFPLTVTSAQKNPTAFYLCASSIGTSGPVDEQFFGPGTRLTVL.

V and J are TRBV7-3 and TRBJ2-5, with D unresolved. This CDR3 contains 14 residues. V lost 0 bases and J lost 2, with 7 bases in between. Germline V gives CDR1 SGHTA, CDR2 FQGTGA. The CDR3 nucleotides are TGTGCCAGCAGCTTAACGTCCGGTCAAGAGACCCAGTACTTC. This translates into CASSLTSGQETQYF. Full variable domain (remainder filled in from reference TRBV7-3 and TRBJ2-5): GAGVSQTPSNKVTEKGKYVELRCDPISGHTALYWYRQSLGQGPEFLIYFQGTGAADDSGLPNDRFFAVRPEGSVSTLKIQRTERGDSAVYLCASSLTSGQETQYFGPGTRLLVL.

CDR3 loop: CASSQKASGRLSDEQYF. The CDR3, as DNA: TGTGCCAGCAGCCAAAAGGCTAGCGGGAGGCTCTCGGACGAGCAGTACTTC. This chain joins TRBV3-1 (or the pseudogene TRBV3-2) and TRBJ2-7; 11 bases map to TRBD2. Per germline, CDR1 LGHDT and CDR2 YNNKEL (reference sequence). Unmatched junction bases numbered 11, after V lost 2 bases and J lost 5 bases. This CDR3 spans 17 amino acids.

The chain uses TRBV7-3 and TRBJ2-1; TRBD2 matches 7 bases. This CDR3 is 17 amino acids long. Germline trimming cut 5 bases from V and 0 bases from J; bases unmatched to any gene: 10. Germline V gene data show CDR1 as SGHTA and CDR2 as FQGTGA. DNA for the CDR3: TGTGCCAGCAGCATGCACGCTAGCGGCAGCTCCTACAATGAGCAGTTCTTC. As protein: CASSMHASGSSYNEQFF.

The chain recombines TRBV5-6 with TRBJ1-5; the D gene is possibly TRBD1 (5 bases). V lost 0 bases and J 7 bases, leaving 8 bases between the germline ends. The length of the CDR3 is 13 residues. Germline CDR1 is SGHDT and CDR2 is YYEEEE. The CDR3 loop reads CASSLVREQPQHF. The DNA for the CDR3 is TGTGCCAGCAGCTTGGTCAGGGAACAGCCCCAGCATTTT. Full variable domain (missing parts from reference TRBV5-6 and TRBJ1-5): DAGVTQSPTHLIKTRGQQVTLRCSPKSGHDTVSWYQQALGQGPQFIFQYYEEEERQRGNFPDRFSGHQFPNYSSELNVNALLLGDSALYLCASSLVREQPQHFGDGTRLSIL.

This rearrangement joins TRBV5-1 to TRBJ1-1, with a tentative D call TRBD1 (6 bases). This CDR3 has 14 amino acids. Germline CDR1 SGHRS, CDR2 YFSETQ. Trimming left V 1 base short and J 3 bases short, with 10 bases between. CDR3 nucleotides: TGCGCCAGCAGCTTGTGGGCAGGGGACACTGAAGCTTTCTTT. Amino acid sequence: CASSLWAGDTEAFF.

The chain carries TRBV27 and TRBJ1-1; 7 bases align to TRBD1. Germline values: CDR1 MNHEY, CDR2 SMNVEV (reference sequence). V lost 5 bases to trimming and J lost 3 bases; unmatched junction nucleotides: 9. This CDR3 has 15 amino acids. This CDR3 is CASSLRGRGDTEAFF. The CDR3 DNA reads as TGTGCCAGCAGTCTCCGGGGCAGGGGGGACACTGAAGCTTTCTTT.

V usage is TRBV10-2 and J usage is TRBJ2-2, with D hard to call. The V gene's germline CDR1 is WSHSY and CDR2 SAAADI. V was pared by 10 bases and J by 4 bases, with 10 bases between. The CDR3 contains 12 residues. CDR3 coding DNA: TGCGCCAACCTGAGGAGCACCGGGGAGCTGTTTTTT. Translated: CANLRSTGELFF.

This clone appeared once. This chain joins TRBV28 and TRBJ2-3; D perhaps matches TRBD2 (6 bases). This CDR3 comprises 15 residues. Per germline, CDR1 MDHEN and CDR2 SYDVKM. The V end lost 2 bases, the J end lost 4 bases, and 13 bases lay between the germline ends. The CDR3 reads CASSLGGVGADTQYF. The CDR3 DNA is TGTGCCAGCAGTTTAGGCGGGGTCGGGGCAGATACGCAGTATTTT.

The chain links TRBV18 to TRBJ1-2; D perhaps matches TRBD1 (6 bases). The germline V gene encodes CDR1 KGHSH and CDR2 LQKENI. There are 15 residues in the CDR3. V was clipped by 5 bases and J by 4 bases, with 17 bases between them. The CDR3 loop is CASSTGTPILYGYTF. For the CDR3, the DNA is TGTGCCAGCTCAACCGGGACACCAATTCTCTATGGCTACACCTTC.

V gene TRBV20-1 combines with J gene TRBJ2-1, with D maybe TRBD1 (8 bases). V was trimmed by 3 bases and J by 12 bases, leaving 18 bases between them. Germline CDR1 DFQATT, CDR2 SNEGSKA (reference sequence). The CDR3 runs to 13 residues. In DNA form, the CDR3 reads TGCAGTGCTAGTCCCGGACAGGGAGGGTGGCAGTTCTTC. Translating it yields CSASPGQGGWQFF.